Following are 30 T cell receptor beta chains from one sample sequenced in a study of vaccination and CD4 T cells after COVID-19. Their antigen targets remain unknown. The Oncomine TCR Beta short-read assay was applied to DNA of cultured CD4+ T cells. One entry per CDR3 protein, called by TCRdb with MiXCR from the PCR reads. The sample holds some 4,600 distinct CDR3 sequences, approximately 30% seen once. Treatment specified: roughly 11-day PBMC culture with coronavirus spike peptide pools or control peptides (ViraFEST assay). Sample: CD4+ T cells from blood, cultured in vitro. Receptors originate from a human donor who had recovered from COVID-19.

The CDR3 coding sequence is TGCAGTGCTAGAGGAACGGGCCAGGGGGAGCTGTTTTTT. Translated: CSARGTGQGELFF. The chain carries TRBV20-1 and TRBJ2-2; D unclear. The CDR3 is 13 amino acids. The germline V gene encodes CDR1 DFQATT and CDR2 SNEGSKA (reference sequence). The V end lost 1 base, the J end lost 8 bases, and 11 bases lay between the germline ends.

The V and J genes are TRBV7-9 and TRBJ2-2; a weak D match, TRBD1 (6 bases). CDR3 size: 17 residues. Germline V gene lookup returns CDR1 SEHNR and CDR2 FQNEAQ (reference sequence). The V end was cut by 5 bases, the J end by 7 bases, with 23 bases between. CDR3 coding DNA: TGTGCCAGCAGCCGAGACCCCGGGACACCTTCGTTCGGGGAGCTGTTTTTT. As protein: CASSRDPGTPSFGELFF.

Remarks on this clonotype: It may be a read error: a sequence one base away is much more abundant. V is TRBV5-8 and J is TRBJ1-5, with 8 bases lining up with TRBD1. Per the germline V gene, CDR1 is SGHTS and CDR2 is YDEGEE. The V and J ends lost 5 bases and 3 bases, in that order; junction bases with no gene match: 7. The CDR3 runs 15 residues. The CDR3 DNA reads TGTGCCAGCAGACATCAGGGGGCAACCAATCAGCCCCAGCATTTT. It specifies CASRHQGATNQPQHF.

The V gene is TRBV19, the J gene TRBJ2-3, with 10 nucleotides matching TRBD2. V lost 5 bases to trimming and J lost 3 bases; unmatched junction nucleotides: 5. Germline V gene sequence: CDR1 LNHDA, CDR2 SQIVND (reference sequence). CDR3 length: 15 residues. The CDR3 region has the DNA TGTGCCAGTAGTCAGCTAGCGGGAGTGACAGATACGCAGTATTTT. Translating it yields CASSQLAGVTDTQYF.

The chain links TRBV19 to TRBJ2-6; a possible D gene is TRBD1 (6 bases). This CDR3 is 19 amino acids long. Germline V gives CDR1 LNHDA, CDR2 SQIVND (reference sequence). V was shortened by 4 bases and J by 0 bases, with 19 bases between the two germline ends. CDR3 sequence reads: CASSTWFGRQDSGANVLTF. In DNA form, the CDR3 reads TGTGCCAGTAGTACCTGGTTTGGGCGACAGGACTCTGGGGCCAACGTCCTGACTTTC.

This rearrangement joins TRBV15 to TRBJ2-7; 8 nucleotides match TRBD1. Germline CDR1 is LNHNV and CDR2 is YYDKDF (reference sequence). V dropped 0 bases and J dropped 2; count of bases not matched to a gene: 0. The CDR3 totals 14 residues. The CDR3 here is CATSRDRGPYEQYF. The CDR3 bases are TGTGCCACCAGCAGAGACAGGGGGCCCTACGAGCAGTACTTC.

The rearrangement links TRBV11-3 to TRBJ2-3, with TRBD1 as a possible D gene (6 bases). Trimming pared 5 bases from V and 5 bases from J, leaving 17 bases between. Germline CDR1 reads SGHNT; CDR2 reads YENEEA. This CDR3 comprises 15 residues. Here the CDR3 reads CASSPGQSGLDTQYF. The DNA of the CDR3 is TGTGCCAGCAGCCCCGGACAGTCGGGCTTAGATACGCAGTATTTT. Looking up the rest from reference TRBV11-3 and TRBJ2-3 gives the full variable domain: EAGVVQSPRYKIIEKKQPVAFWCNPISGHNTLYWYLQNLGQGPELLIRYENEEAVDDSQLPKDRFSAERLKGVDSTLKIQPAELGDSAVYLCASSPGQSGLDTQYFGPGTRLTVL.

This clonotype occurred a few times. Written as DNA, the CDR3 is TGCAGTGCTAGAGCCATCAGAGGAGGGGGGTCTGGAAACACCATATATTTT. Translation: CSARAIRGGGSGNTIYF. The gene calls are TRBV20-1 and TRBJ1-3, with a possible D match to TRBD1 (6 bases). The V gene lost 1 base and the J gene lost 1 base, with 17 bases spanning the gap. This CDR3 has 17 amino acids. CDR1 is DFQATT and CDR2 is SNEGSKA in the germline V gene (reference sequence).

To note about this clonotype: This CDR3 is missing its conserved last phenylalanine or tryptophan, likely due to a read error. This chain uses TRBV10-3 with TRBJ1-5; 9 bases match TRBD1. V lost 0 bases and J lost 3; bases outside the gene matches: 6. CDR3 size: 17 residues. Germline V gene lookup returns CDR1 ENHRY and CDR2 SYGVKD. The DNA for the CDR3 is TGTGCCATCAGTGAGTCTAGGACAGGGGTCGACAATCAGCCCCAGCATTCT. The encoded protein is CAISESRTGVDNQPQHS.

This clonotype was found a few times. The genes are TRBV12-3 or TRBV12-4 and TRBJ2-7, with D possibly being TRBD1 (5 bases). V gave up 0 bases and J gave up 7 bases, with 13 bases separating them. The length of the CDR3 is 14 residues. The CDR3 coding sequence is TGTGCCAGCAGTTTAGCGCAGGGTATCGTTGAGCAGTACTTC. Residues: CASSLAQGIVEQYF.

This sequence joins TRBV11-3 and TRBJ2-3; D gene ambiguous. CDR1 is SGHNT, CDR2 YENEEA, per germline. V lost 1 base and J lost 4, with 6 bases in between. The CDR3 has 13 amino acids. CDR3 loop: CASSLAGPDTQYF. CDR3 in DNA: TGTGCCAGCAGCTTAGCTGGTCCAGATACGCAGTATTTT.

The chain employs TRBV20-1 and TRBJ1-2, with D possibly being TRBD1 (6 bases). CDR3 length: 16 residues. Germline CDR1 is DFQATT and CDR2 is SNEGSKA (reference sequence). Trimming cost V 4 bases and J 4 bases, with 22 bases left between them. DNA for the CDR3: TGCAGTGCTAAAAACCCTAATTTATTAGGGGGCTATGGCTACACCTTC. Its protein is CSAKNPNLLGGYGYTF.

This clonotype was counted only a few times. The chain carries TRBV20-1 and TRBJ2-7, with 10 bases matching TRBD1. V lost 5 bases to trimming and J lost 6 bases; unmatched junction nucleotides: 10. The germline gives CDR1 DFQATT, CDR2 SNEGSKA (reference sequence). This CDR3 region has 14 residues. The CDR3 coding sequence is TGCAGTGCTCCCTTCGGGACAGGGGTGTCCGAGCAGTACTTC. This translates into CSAPFGTGVSEQYF.

This chain uses TRBV11-3 with TRBJ2-3; 9 bases match TRBD2. J gave up 1 base and V 1 base, and 9 bases lay outside the gene matches. Germline V gene lookup returns CDR1 SGHNT and CDR2 YENEEA. The CDR3 length is 18 residues. Written as DNA, the CDR3 is TGTGCCAGCAGCTTAGTTGGGATAGCGGGAGACGGCACAGATACGCAGTATTTT. Translation: CASSLVGIAGDGTDTQYF. Full variable domain (remainder filled in from reference TRBV11-3 and TRBJ2-3): EAGVVQSPRYKIIEKKQPVAFWCNPISGHNTLYWYLQNLGQGPELLIRYENEEAVDDSQLPKDRFSAERLKGVDSTLKIQPAELGDSAVYLCASSLVGIAGDGTDTQYFGPGTRLTVL.

A few counts support this clonotype. The chain couples TRBV20-1 to TRBJ2-3, with 7 bases matching TRBD1. With 6 bases clipped from V and 1 base from J, the junction kept 1 base outside the gene matches. CDR1 is DFQATT and CDR2 is SNEGSKA in the germline V gene (reference sequence). This CDR3 contains 12 residues. The CDR3, as DNA: TGCAGTGCCACAGGGGGCACAGATACGCAGTATTTT. Encoded protein: CSATGGTDTQYF.

The CDR3 nucleotides read TGCGCCAGCAGTGACCATAATAACGGGACTAGCGGATGTGAGACCCAGTACTTC. Its protein product is CASSDHNNGTSGCETQYF. The chain links TRBV10-1 to TRBJ2-5; 11 positions agree with TRBD2. CDR1 is WNHNN and CDR2 is SYGVQD in the germline V gene (reference sequence). V dropped 3 bases and J dropped 5; count of bases not matched to a gene: 14. This CDR3 contains 18 residues.

This clonotype has just a few counts. This chain uses TRBV10-3 with TRBJ2-7; 8 bases are shared with TRBD2. This CDR3 comprises 16 residues. V shed 0 bases, J shed 7 bases, and the junction held 11 bases outside the gene matches. The V gene's germline CDR1 is ENHRY and CDR2 SYGVKD. CDR3 DNA: TGTGCCATCAGTGAGTCCTTCACCGGGACTAGAGGTGAGCAGTACTTC. Translation: CAISESFTGTRGEQYF.

In its sample, this clonotype is hyperexpanded. The chain joins TRBV7-9 to TRBJ1-3; D possibly corresponds to TRBD1 (6 bases). The CDR3 has 13 residues. The germline gives CDR1 SEHNR, CDR2 FQNEAQ (reference sequence). Trimming removed 5 bases from V and 4 bases from J, with 9 bases in between. The CDR3, as DNA: TGTGCCAGCAGCCTCGACAGGGGAAACACCATATATTTT. Its translation is CASSLDRGNTIYF.

J is TRBJ1-3 and V is TRBV18; TRBD1 matches at 9 bases. The CDR3 spans 19 residues. The germline gives CDR1 KGHSH, CDR2 LQKENI. J lost 0 bases, V lost 0 bases, and 9 bases had no gene match. The CDR3 protein is CASSPPGGQGWSSGNTIYF. The CDR3 nucleotides are TGTGCCAGCTCACCACCCGGGGGACAGGGATGGAGCTCTGGAAACACCATATATTTT.

Only a few counts were recorded for this clonotype. The genes are TRBV6-5 and TRBJ2-5, with 9 bases fitting TRBD2. CDR1 is MNHEY, CDR2 SVGAGI, per germline. The CDR3 is 14 residues long. Germline trimming cut 3 bases from V and 5 bases from J; bases unmatched to any gene: 4. The CDR3 spells CASSYSGSTETQYF. The CDR3 DNA is TGTGCCAGCAGTTATAGCGGGAGCACGGAGACCCAGTACTTC.

The chain combines TRBV4-2 with TRBJ2-4, with 11 bases aligning to TRBD2. After removal of 3 bases from V and 11 bases from J, the junction contained 12 bases not matched to a gene. The CDR3 has 16 amino acids. CDR1 and CDR2 from the germline V gene are LGHNA and YNFKEQ. CDR3 residues: CASSQDHSGGADVQYF. CDR3 nucleotide sequence: TGTGCCAGCAGCCAGGATCATAGCGGGGGGGCCGATGTTCAGTACTTC.

This clonotype appeared a few times. The gene calls are TRBV6-1 and TRBJ1-1, with unresolved D. Germline V gene lookup returns CDR1 MNHNS and CDR2 SASEGT. Trimming removed 11 bases at V and 0 bases at J, with 16 bases between. The CDR3 extends over 14 amino acids. The CDR3, as DNA: TGTGCCCCTTGGGGTGGCGAGTTGAACACTGAAGCTTTCTTT. Its protein is CAPWGGELNTEAFF.

By sample fraction, this clonotype is medium-sized. V and J are TRBV7-2 and TRBJ2-5; TRBD2 is a possible D gene (6 bases). The CDR3 is 17 residues long. V gave up 1 base and J gave up 5 bases, with 20 bases separating them. The germline V gene encodes CDR1 SGHTA and CDR2 FQGNSA. This chain's CDR3 is CASSLVASRRVGETQYF. In DNA, the CDR3 is TGTGCCAGCAGCTTAGTCGCCTCACGGAGGGTTGGGGAGACCCAGTACTTC.

This clonotype appeared a few times. The chain employs TRBV6-2 or TRBV6-3 and TRBJ2-7; tentatively, D is TRBD2 (6 bases). The CDR3 extends over 12 amino acids. V was trimmed by 6 bases and J by 2 bases, leaving 8 bases between them. CDR1 MNHEY and CDR2 SVGEGT come from the germline V gene. This CDR3 is CASRGGAYEQYF. The CDR3 nucleotides are TGTGCCAGCAGGGGCGGGGCCTACGAGCAGTACTTC.

V gene TRBV7-3 combines with J gene TRBJ1-2; tentatively, D is TRBD1 (5 bases). This CDR3 contains 15 residues. V lost 5 bases and J lost 7, with 20 bases in between. Germline V gives CDR1 SGHTA, CDR2 FQGTGA. CDR3 region: CASSLNSAGSGGYTF. CDR3 nucleotides: TGTGCCAGCAGCCTTAACAGTGCAGGGTCAGGTGGCTACACCTTC.

This clonotype turned up a few times. V usage is TRBV7-2 and J usage is TRBJ1-6, with 12 bases identical to TRBD1. The junction had 2 bases not matched to a gene; V was cut back by 6 bases and J by 5 bases. The germline V gene has CDR1 SGHTA and CDR2 FQGNSA. The CDR3 sequence is 15 residues long. The CDR3 coding sequence is TGTGCCAGCAGTGGGACAGGGGGCGATAATTCACCCCTCCACTTT. This codes for CASSGTGGDNSPLHF.

J is TRBJ1-3 and V is TRBV6-2 or TRBV6-3; possibly TRBD1 for D (6 bases). This CDR3 spans 15 amino acids. Trimming pared 2 bases from V and 2 bases from J, leaving 10 bases between. Germline V lookup: CDR1 MNHEY, CDR2 SVGEGT. The DNA for the CDR3 is TGTGCCAGCAGTTACCGCAGGGGTCCTGGAAACACCATATATTTT. Amino acids: CASSYRRGPGNTIYF.

The chain is built from TRBV19 and TRBJ2-5, with 8 bases matching TRBD2. The CDR3 covers 13 residues. Germline lookup yields CDR1 LNHDA and CDR2 SQIVND (reference sequence). With V trimmed by 11 bases and J by 5 bases, 10 bases remained unmatched. CDR3 in amino acids: CASAGTRWETQYF. The CDR3 DNA reads TGTGCCTCCGCCGGGACTAGATGGGAGACCCAGTACTTC.

The chain joins TRBV10-1 to TRBJ2-2; 9 nucleotides match TRBD1. CDR1 is WNHNN, CDR2 SYGVQD, per germline (reference sequence). The CDR3 sequence is 19 residues long. With V trimmed by 0 bases and J by 7 bases, 15 bases remained unmatched. CDR3 loop: CASSESGGDRVPLGGELFF. CDR3 bases: TGCGCCAGCAGTGAGTCGGGGGGGGACAGGGTCCCCCTCGGCGGGGAGCTGTTTTTT.

V and J are TRBV7-8 and TRBJ2-2; D perhaps matches TRBD2 (6 bases). Germline CDR1 reads SGHVS; CDR2 reads FQNEAQ. The CDR3 is made up of 15 amino acids. V lost 5 bases and J 9 bases, leaving 19 bases between the germline ends. CDR3 loop: CASSPTGDLGRELFF. CDR3 coding DNA: TGTGCCAGCAGCCCGACGGGGGACCTCGGGAGGGAGCTGTTTTTT.